The present T cell receptor (beta chain) was sequenced within a study of Ad26.COV2.S vaccination and SARS-CoV-2 variants (dated by TCRdb to the early 2020s). Notes on the research overall: Donors in the vaccine arm were drawn from COV1001, a phase I-IIa trial of Ad26.COV2.S in healthy adults that was multicentre, randomized, double-blind and placebo-controlled. Dosing of Ad26.COV2.S was intramuscular, at either 5x10^10 or 1x10^11 viral particles, delivered as one shot or as two shots spaced 56 days apart. Participants in the trial were split at random into five groups of five each, receiving low-dose or high-dose Ad26.COV2.S once or twice, or else placebo on both occasions. Blinding of investigators to trial group allocation was maintained during experiments and outcome assessment. Sequencing of the TCRbeta repertoire served to evaluate the specificity and breadth of SARS-CoV-2-reactive T cell receptors following Ad26.COV2.S vaccination. A total of around 32 samples were included in the TCR-sequenced set, comprising roughly 19 Ad26.COV2.S vaccine recipients, 5 placebo recipients and 8 SARS-CoV-2 convalescent individuals.

On the study overall, not on this receptor specifically: It was noted by the authors that total T cell responses may have been underestimated by the TCR breadth and depth analyses. The study lacked the statistical power to compare responses across vaccine doses or regimens. Non-spike TCR breadth was comparable between vaccine and placebo recipients, consistent with the vaccine containing only spike. Ad26.COV2.S recipients had higher spike-specific TCR breadth than placebo recipients (P = 0.0014). After vaccination, substantial breadth of spike-specific CD8+ and CD4+ T cell responses was reported.

CDR1 and CDR2 are read off the germline V gene as SGHDT and YYEEEE. From cysteine to phenylalanine, the CDR3 is 12 amino acids long. Only the CDR3 DNA stays, 36 bases, in frame from base 1. The V and J ends are trimmed by 2 bases and 7 bases, leaving 6 bases between them. On this clone: Its target antigen remains unknown. Base quality data are lacking; no much larger clone is found one base away.

The meaning of the sample's treatment or condition label: around 19 received Ad26.COV2.S at low or high dose, single or two shots; 5 received placebo; per-sample allocation not given. For vaccine and placebo recipients, the sequenced repertoires came from samples collected on day 63 after the first injection. In Cohort 1b, around 23 adults aged 18-55 years were enrolled at a single site in Boston, USA, between 29 July and 7 August 2020. As a vaccine, Ad26.COV2.S was a replication-incompetent adenovirus type 26 vector that expressed a prefusion-stabilized SARS-CoV-2 spike protein derived from the original Wuhan strain. The immunoSEQ Assay was used to sequence TCRbeta CDR3 regions. After extraction, genomic DNA underwent amplification by bias-controlled multiplex PCR, followed by high-throughput sequencing. The study's own analysis went as follows. To quantify the absolute abundance of every unique TCRbeta CDR3 region, sequences were collapsed and filtered. Usable DNA was measured by amplifying reference genes present in all nucleated cells, and TCRbeta template counts were normalized to that usable DNA to estimate T cell fraction. Repertoire TCRs were annotated as SARS-CoV-2-specific when V gene, CDR3 amino acid sequence and J gene were exactly matched to a known reactive TCR set. The reference SARS-CoV-2 TCR set was derived from MIRA and filtered for enrichment in COVID-19-positive ImmuneCODE repertoires, a step that removed public or cross-reactive TCRs. Using the MIRA antigens, annotated TCRs were further analysed by specific ORF or by position within an ORF. Breadth was defined as the number of annotated unique rearrangements divided by the total number of unique productive rearrangements, and depth was defined as the summed frequency of the annotated unique rearrangements. Two-sided Wilcoxon rank-sum tests were applied when comparing TCR breadth between groups. TCRdb stores this immuneACCESS table with in-frame sequences only. Part of the clones is absent; in the studies checked, under half of the shortfall reflects unresolved V genes, and no reason is known for the rest. The V and J calls and the clone size are those of that table, but D and trimming were determined from the DNA. Within this sample are a few hundred thousand clones, with roughly four fifths of them counted one time only. The ten largest clones capture nearly 7.5% of the sample.

The receptor was isolated from a person between 18 and 60 years old who received the Ad26.COV2.S COVID-19 vaccine or a placebo. The rearranged segments are TRBV5-6 and TRBJ2-2; the D gene is unclear. The input for sequencing was peripheral blood, taken in a trial of Ad26.COV2.S vaccine versus placebo. For the CDR3, the sequence is CASSFGVGELFF. The DNA sequence is as follows: TGTGCCAGCAGCTTCGGTGTCGGGGAGCTGTTTTTT.